This TCR beta chain comes out of a study (dated by TCRdb to the mid-2010s). About the investigation overall: The study tested whether tumor-infiltrating Tregs in breast cancer are recruited from blood Tregs or converted in situ from other CD4+ T cell subsets. What the study reported, not specific to this receptor: Tumor-infiltrating Treg TCR alpha and beta sequences overlapped most with tumor naive CD4+ T cells, then with blood naive CD4+ T cells. Rather than covering whole repertoires, validation in the larger cohort was restricted to a single TCR beta V-J rearrangement. In terms of TCR gene usage, tumor memory CD4+ T cells clustered together with blood and lymph node memory CD4+ cells, as well as with lymph node naive CD4+ cells.

Amplification of full-length TCR variable regions was done by 5' RACE PCR using constant-region reverse primers, and this step was followed by semi-nested PCR with Nested Universal Primer A. Using the ReliaPrep RNA Cell Miniprep System, total RNA was extracted, and the SMARTer RACE 5'/3' Kit was then used to reverse transcribe the RNA into 5'RACE-ready cDNA. An Illumina MiSeq was used to sequence the full-length TCR alpha and beta libraries, which had been barcoded with multiplex adaptors. On the authors' methods: For each of nine subset-tissue groups, sequencing data from the five patients were pooled, and the groups were then compared using unsupervised clustering of TCR gene usage. Repertoire similarity was calculated with the Morisita-Horn index, weighting shared sequences by their contribution to each repertoire. The public reads were reanalyzed by TCRdb: fastp trimming at Q25, MiXCR alignment, in-frame beta chains only. Merged by CDR3 protein, the rows form single entries marked with the most common genes and DNA. The V and J calls were not made by the authors but by TCRdb's processing. This sample has more than 40,000 distinct CDR3 sequences in its table, and about 29% of those were observed once. The leading ten clones occupy roughly 4% of the sample.

CDR1 and CDR2, looked up from the germline V gene (reference sequence), are MNHNY and SVGAGI. The CDR3, cysteine through phenylalanine, is 13 amino acids long. Kept here is only the CDR3 DNA, which spans 39 bases and is read in frame from base 1. Points on this clonotype: Its antigen remains unidentified. A much larger clone sits a single nucleotide away, making a read error possible.

The memory CD4+ T cell population was isolated based on a CD4+CD45RO+CD25- phenotype. Tregs, naive and memory CD4+ T cells from tumor, blood and ipsilateral draining lymph nodes of 4 or 5 breast cancer patients underwent full-length TCR alpha and beta sequencing. Tumor tissue and lymph nodes obtained by ipsilateral axillary dissection were perfused with PBS, cut into small pieces and digested using collagenase I and hyaluronidase. Ficoll density gradient centrifugation was used to isolate mononuclear cells from either lymph nodes or 50 ml of peripheral blood. A purity exceeding 90% was confirmed by FACS for the sorted cell populations.

The clonotype comes from a female donor with breast cancer. The V and J genes are TRBV6-6 and TRBJ1-4, with no reliable assignment of the D segment. The sequenced material came from memory CD4+ T cells sorted from a lymph node. The cell subset or site label of this sample denotes: memory CD4+ T cells, CD4+CD45RO+CD25-. The nucleotides read TGTGCCAGCAGTTACGGCCTGGTTGAAAAACCGTTTTTT. This encodes CASSYGLVEKPFF.